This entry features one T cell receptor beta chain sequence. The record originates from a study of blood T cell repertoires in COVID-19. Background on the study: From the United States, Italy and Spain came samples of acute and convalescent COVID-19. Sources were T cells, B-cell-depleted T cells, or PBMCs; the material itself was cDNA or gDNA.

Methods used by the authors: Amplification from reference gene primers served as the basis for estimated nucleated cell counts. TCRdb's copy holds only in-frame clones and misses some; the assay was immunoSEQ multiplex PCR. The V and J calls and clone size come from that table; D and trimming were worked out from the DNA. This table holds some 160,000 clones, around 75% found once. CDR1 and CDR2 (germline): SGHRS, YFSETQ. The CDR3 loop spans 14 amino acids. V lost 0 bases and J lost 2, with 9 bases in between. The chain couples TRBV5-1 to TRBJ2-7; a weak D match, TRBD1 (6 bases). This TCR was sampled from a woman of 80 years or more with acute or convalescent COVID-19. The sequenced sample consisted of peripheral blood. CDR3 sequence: CASSLEDRTYEQYF. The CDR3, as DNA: TGCGCCAGCAGCTTGGAGGACAGAACCTACGAGCAGTACTTC.